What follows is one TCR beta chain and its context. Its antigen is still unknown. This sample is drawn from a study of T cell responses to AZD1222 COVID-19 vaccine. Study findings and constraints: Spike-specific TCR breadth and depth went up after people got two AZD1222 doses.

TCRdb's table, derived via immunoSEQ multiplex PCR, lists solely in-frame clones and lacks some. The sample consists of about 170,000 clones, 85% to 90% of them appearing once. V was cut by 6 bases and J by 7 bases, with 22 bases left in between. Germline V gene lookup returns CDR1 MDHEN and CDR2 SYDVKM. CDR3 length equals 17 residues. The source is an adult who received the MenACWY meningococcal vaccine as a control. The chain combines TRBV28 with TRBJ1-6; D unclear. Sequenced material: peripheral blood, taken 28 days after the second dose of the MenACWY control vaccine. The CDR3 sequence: CASSVQVLTGGNSPLHF. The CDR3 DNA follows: TGTGCCAGCAGCGTCCAAGTTTTGACCGGCGGAAATTCACCCCTCCACTTT.